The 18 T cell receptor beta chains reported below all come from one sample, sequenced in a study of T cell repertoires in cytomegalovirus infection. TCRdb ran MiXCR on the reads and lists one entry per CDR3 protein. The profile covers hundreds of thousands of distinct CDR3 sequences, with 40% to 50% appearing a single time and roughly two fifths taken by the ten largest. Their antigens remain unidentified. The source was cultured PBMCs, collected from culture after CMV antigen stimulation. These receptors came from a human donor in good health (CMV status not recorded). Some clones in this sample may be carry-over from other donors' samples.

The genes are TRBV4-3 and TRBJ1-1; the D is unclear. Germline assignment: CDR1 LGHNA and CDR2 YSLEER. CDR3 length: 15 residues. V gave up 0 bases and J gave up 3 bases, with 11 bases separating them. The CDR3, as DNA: TGCGCCAGCAGCCAAGATAGTGATGGGGACACTGAAGCTTTCTTT. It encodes CASSQDSDGDTEAFF.

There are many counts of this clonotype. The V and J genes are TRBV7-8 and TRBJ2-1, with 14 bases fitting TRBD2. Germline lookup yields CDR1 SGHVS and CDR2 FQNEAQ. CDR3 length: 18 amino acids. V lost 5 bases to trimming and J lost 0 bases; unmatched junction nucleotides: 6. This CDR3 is CASSPGTSGSLSYNEQFF. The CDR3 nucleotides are TGTGCCAGCAGCCCGGGGACTAGCGGGAGCCTCTCCTACAATGAGCAGTTCTTC.

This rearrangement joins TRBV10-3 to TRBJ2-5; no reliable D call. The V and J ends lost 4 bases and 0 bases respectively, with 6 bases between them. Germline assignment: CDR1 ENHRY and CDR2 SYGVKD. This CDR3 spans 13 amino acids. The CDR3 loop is CAISAGYQETQYF. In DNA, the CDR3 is TGTGCCATCAGTGCGGGCTACCAAGAGACCCAGTACTTC.

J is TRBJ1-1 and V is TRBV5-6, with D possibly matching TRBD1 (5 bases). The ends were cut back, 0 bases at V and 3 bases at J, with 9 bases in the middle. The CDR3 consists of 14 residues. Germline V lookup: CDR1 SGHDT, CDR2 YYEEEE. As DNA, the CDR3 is TGTGCCAGCAGCTTGGTCCCCAGGGACACTGAAGCTTTCTTT. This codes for CASSLVPRDTEAFF.

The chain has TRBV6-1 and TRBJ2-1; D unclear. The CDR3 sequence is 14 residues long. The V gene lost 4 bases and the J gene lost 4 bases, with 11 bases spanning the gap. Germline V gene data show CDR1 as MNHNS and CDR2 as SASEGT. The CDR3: CASSVALPYNEQFF. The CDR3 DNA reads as TGTGCCAGCAGTGTAGCATTACCTTACAATGAGCAGTTCTTC.

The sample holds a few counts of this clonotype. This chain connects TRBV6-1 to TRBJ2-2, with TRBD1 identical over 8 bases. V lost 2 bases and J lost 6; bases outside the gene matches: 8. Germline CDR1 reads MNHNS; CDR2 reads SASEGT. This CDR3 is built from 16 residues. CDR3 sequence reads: CASSEWGRGRAGELFF. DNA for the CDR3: TGTGCCAGCAGTGAATGGGGCAGGGGGCGAGCCGGGGAGCTGTTTTTT.

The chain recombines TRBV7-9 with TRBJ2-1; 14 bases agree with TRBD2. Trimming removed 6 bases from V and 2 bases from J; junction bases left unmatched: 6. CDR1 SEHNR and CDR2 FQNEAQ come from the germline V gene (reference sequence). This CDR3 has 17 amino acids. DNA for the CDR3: TGTGCCAGCAGTTCGGGACTAGCGGGGGAGACCTACAATGAGCAGTTCTTC. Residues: CASSSGLAGETYNEQFF.

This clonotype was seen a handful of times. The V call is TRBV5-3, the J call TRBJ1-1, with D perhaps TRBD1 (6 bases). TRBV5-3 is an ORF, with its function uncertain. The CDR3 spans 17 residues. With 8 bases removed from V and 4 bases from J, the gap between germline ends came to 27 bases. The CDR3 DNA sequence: TGTGCCAGCAGCCCTCCCGGGGGCGCTGGTGGAGGCACTGAAGCTTTCTTT. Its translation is CASSPPGGAGGGTEAFF.

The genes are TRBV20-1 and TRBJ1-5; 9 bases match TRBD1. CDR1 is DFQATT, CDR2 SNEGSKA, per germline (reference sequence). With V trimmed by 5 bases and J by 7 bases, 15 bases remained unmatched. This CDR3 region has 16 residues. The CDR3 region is CSARYYRDREDQPQHF. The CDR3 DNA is TGCAGTGCTCGATATTACCGGGACAGGGAGGACCAGCCCCAGCATTTT.

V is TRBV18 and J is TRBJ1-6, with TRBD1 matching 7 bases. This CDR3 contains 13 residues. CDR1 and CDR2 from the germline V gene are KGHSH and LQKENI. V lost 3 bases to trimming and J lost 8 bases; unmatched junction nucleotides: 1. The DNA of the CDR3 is TGTGCCAGCTCACCCGGACAGGATTCACCCCTCCACTTT. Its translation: CASSPGQDSPLHF.

The DNA of the CDR3 is TGTGCCAGCAGCACTAGGGACTACACAGATACGCAGTATTTT. It yields the protein CASSTRDYTDTQYF. The chain couples TRBV27 to TRBJ2-3; 7 bases match TRBD2. The junction had 5 bases not matched to a gene; V was cut back by 6 bases and J by 2 bases. This CDR3 has 14 amino acids. Germline V lookup: CDR1 MNHEY, CDR2 SMNVEV (reference sequence).

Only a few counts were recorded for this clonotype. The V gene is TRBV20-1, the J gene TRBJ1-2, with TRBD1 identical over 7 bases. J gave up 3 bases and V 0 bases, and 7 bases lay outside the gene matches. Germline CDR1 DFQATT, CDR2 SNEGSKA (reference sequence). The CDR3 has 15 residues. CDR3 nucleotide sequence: TGCAGTGCTAGAGACCTCCGACAGGGCCACTATGGCTACACCTTC. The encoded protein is CSARDLRQGHYGYTF.

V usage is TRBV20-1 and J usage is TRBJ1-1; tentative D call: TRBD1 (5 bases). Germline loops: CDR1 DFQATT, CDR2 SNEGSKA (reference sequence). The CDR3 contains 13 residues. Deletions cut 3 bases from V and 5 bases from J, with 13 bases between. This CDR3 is CSARSPGSTEAFF. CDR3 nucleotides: TGCAGTGCTAGGAGCCCAGGGTCTACTGAAGCTTTCTTT.

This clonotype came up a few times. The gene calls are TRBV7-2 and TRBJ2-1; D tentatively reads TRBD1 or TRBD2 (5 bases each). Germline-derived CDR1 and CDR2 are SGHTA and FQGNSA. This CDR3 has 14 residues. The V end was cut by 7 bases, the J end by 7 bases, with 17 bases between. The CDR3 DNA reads TGTGCCAGCACCACTCCGGGACCAGGAAATGAGCAGTTCTTC. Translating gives CASTTPGPGNEQFF.

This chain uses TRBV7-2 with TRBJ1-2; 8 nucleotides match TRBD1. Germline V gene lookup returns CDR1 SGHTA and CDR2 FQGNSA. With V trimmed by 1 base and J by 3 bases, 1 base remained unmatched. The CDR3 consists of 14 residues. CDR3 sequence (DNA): TGTGCCAGCAGCTTAGGGACAGGGTACTATGGCTACACCTTC. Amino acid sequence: CASSLGTGYYGYTF.

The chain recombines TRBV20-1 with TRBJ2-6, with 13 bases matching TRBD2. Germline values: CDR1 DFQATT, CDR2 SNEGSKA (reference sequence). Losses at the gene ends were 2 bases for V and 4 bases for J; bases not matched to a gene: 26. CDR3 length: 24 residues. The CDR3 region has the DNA TGCAGTGCTAGAAAGCTAGTCACCGGGACTAGCGGGGCTAAACCTCGAACCGGGGCCAACGTCCTGACTTTC. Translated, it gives CSARKLVTGTSGAKPRTGANVLTF.

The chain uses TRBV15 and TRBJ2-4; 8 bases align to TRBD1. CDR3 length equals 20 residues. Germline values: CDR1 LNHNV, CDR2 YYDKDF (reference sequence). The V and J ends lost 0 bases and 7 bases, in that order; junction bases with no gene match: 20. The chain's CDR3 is CATSRDPAKHRGLEGNIQYF. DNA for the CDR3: TGTGCCACCAGCAGAGATCCCGCCAAGCACAGGGGGTTGGAGGGGAACATTCAGTACTTC.

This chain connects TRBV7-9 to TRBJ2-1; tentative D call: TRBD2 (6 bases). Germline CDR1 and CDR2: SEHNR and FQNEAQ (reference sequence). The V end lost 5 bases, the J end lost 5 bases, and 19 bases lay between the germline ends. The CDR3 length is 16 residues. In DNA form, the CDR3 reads TGTGCCAGCAGCACTTTGGGGCGGGATCGCGACAATGAGCAGTTCTTC. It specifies CASSTLGRDRDNEQFF.